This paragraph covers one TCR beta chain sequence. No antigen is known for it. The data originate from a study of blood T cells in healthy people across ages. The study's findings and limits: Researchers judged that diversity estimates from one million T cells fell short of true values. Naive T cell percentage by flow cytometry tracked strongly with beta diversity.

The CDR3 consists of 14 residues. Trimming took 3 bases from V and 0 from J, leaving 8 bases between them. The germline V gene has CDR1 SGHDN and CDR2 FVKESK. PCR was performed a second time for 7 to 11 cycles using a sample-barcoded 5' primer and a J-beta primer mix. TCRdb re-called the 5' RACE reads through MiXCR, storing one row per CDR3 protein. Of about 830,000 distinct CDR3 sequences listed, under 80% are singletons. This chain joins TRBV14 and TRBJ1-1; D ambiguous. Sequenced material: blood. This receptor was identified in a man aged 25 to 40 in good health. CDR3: CASSQWTLNTEAFF. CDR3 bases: TGTGCCAGCAGCCAGTGGACCTTGAACACTGAAGCTTTCTTT.